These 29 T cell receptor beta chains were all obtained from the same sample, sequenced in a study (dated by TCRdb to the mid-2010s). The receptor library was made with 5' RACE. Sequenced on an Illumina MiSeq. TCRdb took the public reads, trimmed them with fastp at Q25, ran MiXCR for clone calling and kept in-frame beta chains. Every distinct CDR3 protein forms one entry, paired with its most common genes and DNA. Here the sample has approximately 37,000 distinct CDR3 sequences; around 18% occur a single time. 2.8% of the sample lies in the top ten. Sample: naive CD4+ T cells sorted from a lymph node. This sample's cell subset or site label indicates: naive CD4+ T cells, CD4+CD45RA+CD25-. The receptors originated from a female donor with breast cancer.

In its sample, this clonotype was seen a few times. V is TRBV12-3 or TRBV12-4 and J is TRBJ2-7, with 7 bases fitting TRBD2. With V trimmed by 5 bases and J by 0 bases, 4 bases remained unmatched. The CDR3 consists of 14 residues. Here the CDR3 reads CASSRGGDSYEQYF. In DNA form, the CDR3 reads TGTGCCAGCAGTCGTGGGGGGGACTCCTACGAGCAGTACTTC.

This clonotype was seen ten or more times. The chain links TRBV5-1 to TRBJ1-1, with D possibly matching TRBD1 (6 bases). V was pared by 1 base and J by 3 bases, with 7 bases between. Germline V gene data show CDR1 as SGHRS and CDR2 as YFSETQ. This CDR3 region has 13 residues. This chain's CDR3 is CASSLKGDTEAFF. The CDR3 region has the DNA TGCGCCAGCAGCTTGAAGGGGGACACTGAAGCTTTCTTT.

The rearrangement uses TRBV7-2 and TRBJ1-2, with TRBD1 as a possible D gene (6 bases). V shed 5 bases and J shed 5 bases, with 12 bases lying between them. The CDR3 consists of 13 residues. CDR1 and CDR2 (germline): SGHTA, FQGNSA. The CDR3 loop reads CASSARQDYGYTF. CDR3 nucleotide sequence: TGTGCCAGCAGCGCAAGACAGGATTATGGCTACACCTTC.

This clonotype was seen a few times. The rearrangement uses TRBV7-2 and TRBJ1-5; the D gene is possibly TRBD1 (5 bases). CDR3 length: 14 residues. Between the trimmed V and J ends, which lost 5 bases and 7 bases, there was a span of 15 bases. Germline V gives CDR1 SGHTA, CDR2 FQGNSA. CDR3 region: CASSTMGGDQPQHF. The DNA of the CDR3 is TGTGCCAGCAGCACCATGGGAGGGGACCAGCCCCAGCATTTT.

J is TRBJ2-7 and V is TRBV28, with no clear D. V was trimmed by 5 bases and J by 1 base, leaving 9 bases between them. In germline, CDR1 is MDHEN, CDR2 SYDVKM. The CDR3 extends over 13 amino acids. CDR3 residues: CASSGGGSYEQYF. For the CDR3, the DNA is TGTGCCAGCAGTGGCGGCGGATCCTACGAGCAGTACTTC.

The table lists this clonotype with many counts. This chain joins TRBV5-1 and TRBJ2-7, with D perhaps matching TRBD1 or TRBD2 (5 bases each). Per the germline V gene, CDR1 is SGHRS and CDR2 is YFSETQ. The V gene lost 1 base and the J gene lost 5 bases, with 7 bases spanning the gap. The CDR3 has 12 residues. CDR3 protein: CASSLQGDEQYF. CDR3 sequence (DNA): TGCGCCAGCAGCTTGCAGGGAGACGAGCAGTACTTC. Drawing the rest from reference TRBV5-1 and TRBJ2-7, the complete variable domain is KAGVTQTPRYLIKTRGQQVTLSCSPISGHRSVSWYQQTPGQGLQFLFEYFSETQRNKGNFPGRFSGRQFSNSRSEMNVSTLELGDSALYLCASSLQGDEQYFGPGTRLTVT.

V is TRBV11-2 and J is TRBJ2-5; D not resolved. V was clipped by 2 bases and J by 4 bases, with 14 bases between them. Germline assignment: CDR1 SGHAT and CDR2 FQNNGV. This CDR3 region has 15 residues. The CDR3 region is CASSLMAISGETQYF. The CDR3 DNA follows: TGTGCCAGCAGCTTAATGGCTATCTCGGGAGAGACCCAGTACTTC. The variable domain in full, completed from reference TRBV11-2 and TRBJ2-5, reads EAGVAQSPRYKIIEKRQSVAFWCNPISGHATLYWYQQILGQGPKLLIQFQNNGVVDDSQLPKDRFSAERLKGVDSTLKIQPAKLEDSAVYLCASSLMAISGETQYFGPGTRLLVL.

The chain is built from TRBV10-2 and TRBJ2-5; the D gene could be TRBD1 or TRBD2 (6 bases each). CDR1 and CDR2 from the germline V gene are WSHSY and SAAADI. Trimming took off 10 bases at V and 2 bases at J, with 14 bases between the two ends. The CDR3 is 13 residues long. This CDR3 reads CATRRGVQETQYF. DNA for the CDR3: TGCGCCACCCGGAGGGGGGTGCAAGAGACCCAGTACTTC.

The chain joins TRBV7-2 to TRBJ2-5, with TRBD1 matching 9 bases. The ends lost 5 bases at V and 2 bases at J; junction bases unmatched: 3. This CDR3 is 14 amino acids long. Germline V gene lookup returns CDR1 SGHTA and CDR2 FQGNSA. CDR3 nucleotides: TGTGCCAGCAGCGGACAGGGGATTCAAGAGACCCAGTACTTC. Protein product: CASSGQGIQETQYF.

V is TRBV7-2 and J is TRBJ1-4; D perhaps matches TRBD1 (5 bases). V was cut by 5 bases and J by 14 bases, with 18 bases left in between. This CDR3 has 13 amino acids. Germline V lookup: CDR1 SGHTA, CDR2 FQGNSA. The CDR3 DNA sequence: TGTGCCAGCAGCCAACGTATCTTGGACACCCTGTTTTTT. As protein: CASSQRILDTLFF.

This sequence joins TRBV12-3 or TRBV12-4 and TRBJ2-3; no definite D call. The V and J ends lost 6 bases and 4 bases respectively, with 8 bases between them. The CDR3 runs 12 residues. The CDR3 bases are TGTGCCAGCAGGGGCCTGGCAGATACGCAGTATTTT. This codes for CASRGLADTQYF.

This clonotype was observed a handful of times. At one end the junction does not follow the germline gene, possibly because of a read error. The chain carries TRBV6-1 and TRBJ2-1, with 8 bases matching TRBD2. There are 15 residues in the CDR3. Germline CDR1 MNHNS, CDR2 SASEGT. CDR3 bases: TGTGCCAGCAATGAACGCCCGCGGGGGGACAATGAGCAGTTCTTC. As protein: CASNERPRGDNEQFF.

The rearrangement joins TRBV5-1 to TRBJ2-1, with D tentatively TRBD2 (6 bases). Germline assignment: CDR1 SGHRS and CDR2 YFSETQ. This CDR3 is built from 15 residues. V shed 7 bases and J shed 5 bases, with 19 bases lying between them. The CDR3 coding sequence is TGCGCCAGCGACCAGGGACTCCCCGGAGACAATGAGCAGTTCTTC. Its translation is CASDQGLPGDNEQFF. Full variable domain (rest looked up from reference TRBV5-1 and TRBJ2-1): KAGVTQTPRYLIKTRGQQVTLSCSPISGHRSVSWYQQTPGQGLQFLFEYFSETQRNKGNFPGRFSGRQFSNSRSEMNVSTLELGDSALYLCASDQGLPGDNEQFFGPGTRLTVL.

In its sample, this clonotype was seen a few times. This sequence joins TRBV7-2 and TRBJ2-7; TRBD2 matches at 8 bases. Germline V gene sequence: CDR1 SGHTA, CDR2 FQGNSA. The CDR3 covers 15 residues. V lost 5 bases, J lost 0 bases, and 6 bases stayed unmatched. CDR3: CASSPSGSSSYEQYF. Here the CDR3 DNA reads TGTGCCAGCAGCCCTAGCGGGTCGAGCTCCTACGAGCAGTACTTC. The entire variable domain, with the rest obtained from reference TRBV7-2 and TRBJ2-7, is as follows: GAGVSQSPSNKVTEKGKDVELRCDPISGHTALYWYRQSLGQGLEFLIYFQGNSAPDKSGLPSDRFSAERTGGSVSTLTIQRTQQEDSAVYLCASSPSGSSSYEQYFGPGTRLTVT.

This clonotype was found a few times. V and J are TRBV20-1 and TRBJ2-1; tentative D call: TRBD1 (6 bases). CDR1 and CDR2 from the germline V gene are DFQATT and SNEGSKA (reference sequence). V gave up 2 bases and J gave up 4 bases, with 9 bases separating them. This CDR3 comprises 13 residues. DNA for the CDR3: TGCAGTGCTAGATGGGGGCTTTACAATGAGCAGTTCTTC. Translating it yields CSARWGLYNEQFF.

This chain's CDR3 is CASSTVGQGSYEQYF. The CDR3 DNA reads as TGTGCCAGCAGTACCGTGGGACAGGGTTCCTACGAGCAGTACTTC. The V call is TRBV28, the J call TRBJ2-7, with 9 bases lining up with TRBD1. Germline CDR1 MDHEN, CDR2 SYDVKM. The CDR3 extends over 15 amino acids. Trimming cost V 5 bases and J 1 base; bases outside gene matches: 6.

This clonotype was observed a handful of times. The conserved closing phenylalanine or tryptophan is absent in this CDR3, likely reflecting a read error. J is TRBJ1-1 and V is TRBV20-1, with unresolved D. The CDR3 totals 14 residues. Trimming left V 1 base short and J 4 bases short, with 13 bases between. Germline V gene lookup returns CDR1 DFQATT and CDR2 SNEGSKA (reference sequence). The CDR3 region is CSARGAGIGTEAFL. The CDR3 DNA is TGCAGTGCTAGAGGCGCGGGGATCGGCACTGAAGCTTTCCTT.

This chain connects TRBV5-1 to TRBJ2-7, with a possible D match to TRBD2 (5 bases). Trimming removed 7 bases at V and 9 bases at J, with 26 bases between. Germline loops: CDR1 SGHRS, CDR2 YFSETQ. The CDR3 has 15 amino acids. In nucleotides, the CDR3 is TGCGCCAGCGGCCCTCGGGCGGGCGATCCTACGGGGCAGTACTTC. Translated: CASGPRAGDPTGQYF.

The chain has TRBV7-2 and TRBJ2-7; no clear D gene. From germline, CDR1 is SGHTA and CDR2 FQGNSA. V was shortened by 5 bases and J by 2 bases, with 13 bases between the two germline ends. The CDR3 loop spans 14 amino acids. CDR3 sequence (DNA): TGTGCCAGCAGCCTCGATAGGGCAACCTACGAGCAGTACTTC. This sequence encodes CASSLDRATYEQYF. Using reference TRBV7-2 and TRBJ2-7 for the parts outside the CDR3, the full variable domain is GAGVSQSPSNKVTEKGKDVELRCDPISGHTALYWYRQSLGQGLEFLIYFQGNSAPDKSGLPSDRFSAERTGGSVSTLTIQRTQQEDSAVYLCASSLDRATYEQYFGPGTRLTVT.

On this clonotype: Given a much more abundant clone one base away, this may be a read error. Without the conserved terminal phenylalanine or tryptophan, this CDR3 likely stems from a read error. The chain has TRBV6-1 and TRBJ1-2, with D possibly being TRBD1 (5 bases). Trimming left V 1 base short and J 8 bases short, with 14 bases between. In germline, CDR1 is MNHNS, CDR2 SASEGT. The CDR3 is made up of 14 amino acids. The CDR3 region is CASSEDGAAWGYTI. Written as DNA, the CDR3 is TGTGCCAGCAGTGAAGATGGGGCTGCCTGGGGCTACACCATC.

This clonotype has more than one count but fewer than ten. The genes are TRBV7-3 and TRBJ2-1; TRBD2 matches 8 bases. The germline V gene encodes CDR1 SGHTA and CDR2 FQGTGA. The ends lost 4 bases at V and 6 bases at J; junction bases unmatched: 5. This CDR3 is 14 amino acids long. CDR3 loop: CASSSTGGPNEQFF. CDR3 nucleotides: TGTGCCAGCAGCTCAACGGGGGGGCCCAATGAGCAGTTCTTC.

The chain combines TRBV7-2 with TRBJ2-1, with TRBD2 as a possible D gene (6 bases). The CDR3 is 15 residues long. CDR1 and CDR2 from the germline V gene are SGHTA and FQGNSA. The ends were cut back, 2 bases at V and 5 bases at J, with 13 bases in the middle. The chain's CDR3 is CASSLSSGRHNEQFF. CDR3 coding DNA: TGTGCCAGCAGCTTATCCTCCGGGAGACACAATGAGCAGTTCTTC.

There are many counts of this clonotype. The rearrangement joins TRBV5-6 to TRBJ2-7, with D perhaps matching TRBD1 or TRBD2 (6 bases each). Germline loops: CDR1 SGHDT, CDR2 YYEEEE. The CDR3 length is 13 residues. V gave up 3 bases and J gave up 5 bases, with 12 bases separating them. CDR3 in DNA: TGTGCCAGCAGCTGGGGGGCGACAGACGAGCAGTACTTC. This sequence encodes CASSWGATDEQYF.

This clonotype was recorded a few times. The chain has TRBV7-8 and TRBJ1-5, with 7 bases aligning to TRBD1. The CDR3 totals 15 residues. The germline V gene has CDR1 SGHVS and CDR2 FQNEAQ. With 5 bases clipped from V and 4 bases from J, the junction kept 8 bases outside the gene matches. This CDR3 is CASSIQGNRNQPQHF. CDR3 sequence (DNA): TGTGCCAGCAGCATACAGGGGAACCGAAATCAGCCCCAGCATTTT.

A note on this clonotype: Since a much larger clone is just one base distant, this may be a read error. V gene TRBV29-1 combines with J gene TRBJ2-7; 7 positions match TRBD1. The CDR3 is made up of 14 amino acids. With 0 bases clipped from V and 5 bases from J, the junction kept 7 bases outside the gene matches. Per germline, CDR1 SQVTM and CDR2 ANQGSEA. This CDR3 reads CSVEDPGQNHEQYF. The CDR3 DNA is TGCAGCGTTGAAGACCCGGGACAGAACCACGAGCAGTACTTC.

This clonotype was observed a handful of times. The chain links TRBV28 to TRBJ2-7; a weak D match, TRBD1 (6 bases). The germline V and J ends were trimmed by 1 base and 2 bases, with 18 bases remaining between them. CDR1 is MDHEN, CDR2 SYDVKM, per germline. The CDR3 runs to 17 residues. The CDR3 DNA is TGTGCCAGCAGTTTATTCCCCGGGACATTAAGGACCTACGAGCAGTACTTC. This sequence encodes CASSLFPGTLRTYEQYF. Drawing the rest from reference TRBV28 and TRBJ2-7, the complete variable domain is DVKVTQSSRYLVKRTGEKVFLECVQDMDHENMFWYRQDPGLGLRLIYFSYDVKMKEKGDIPEGYSVSREKKERFSLILESASTNQTSMYLCASSLFPGTLRTYEQYFGPGTRLTVT.

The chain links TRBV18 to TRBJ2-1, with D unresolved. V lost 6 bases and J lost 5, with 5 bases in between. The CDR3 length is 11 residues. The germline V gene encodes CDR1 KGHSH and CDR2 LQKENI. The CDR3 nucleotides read TGTGCCAGCTCCCGTGACAATGAGCAGTTCTTC. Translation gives CASSRDNEQFF.

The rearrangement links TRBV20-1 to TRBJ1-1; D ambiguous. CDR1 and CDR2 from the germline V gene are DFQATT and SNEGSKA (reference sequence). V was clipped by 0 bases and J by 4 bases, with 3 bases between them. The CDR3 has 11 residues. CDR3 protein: CSARDTTEAFF. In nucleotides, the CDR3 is TGCAGTGCTAGAGATACCACTGAAGCTTTCTTT.

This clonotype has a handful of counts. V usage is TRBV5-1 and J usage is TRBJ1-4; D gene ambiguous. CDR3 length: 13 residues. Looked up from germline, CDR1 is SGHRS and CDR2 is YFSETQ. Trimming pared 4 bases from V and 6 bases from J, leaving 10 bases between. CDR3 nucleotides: TGCGCCAGCAGCCGGGGTCGGGATGAAAAACTGTTTTTT. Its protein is CASSRGRDEKLFF.